This section outlines one T cell receptor beta chain sequence together with its context. Antigen specificity is unknown. The data were taken from a study of beta chain features in type 1 diabetes. Expressed TCRB transcripts were sequenced after all isolated RNA was converted to cDNA. Some 3.6 million reads on average were seen across naive, central memory and regulatory T cell samples. Sequencing used immunoSEQ multiplex PCR; TCRdb keeps in-frame clones, though not all of them. This table holds roughly 230,000 clones, 9.5% to 13% found once. Points from the study as a whole: Researchers report that Type 1 diabetes patients had moderately but significantly shorter TCRB CDR3s across all four CD4+ subsets. It was not settled here whether HLA type affects TCRB rearrangement.

V lost 6 bases, J lost 0 bases, and 5 bases stayed unmatched. The CDR3 runs 14 residues. Per germline, CDR1 MDHEN and CDR2 SYDVKM. Each of the CD4+ naive, central memory, regulatory and stem cell-like memory populations was sorted via CD45RO/CCR7/CD25/CD127/CD95/CD27. Each of the sorted populations had a purity greater than 95%. The V and J genes are TRBV28 and TRBJ2-7; 7 bases fit TRBD2. The receptor was derived from a man between 25 and 39 years old with type 1 diabetes. Source material: naive CD4+ T cells from blood. CDR3 sequence: CASSPGGISYEQYF. CDR3 in DNA: TGTGCCAGCAGCCCGGGGGGTATCTCCTACGAGCAGTACTTC.